The next 21 T cell receptor beta chains were all read from a single sample in a study of blood T cell repertoires in COVID-19 (dated by TCRdb to 2020 to 2022). The receptor library was made with the immunoSEQ multiplex PCR assay. TCRdb mirrors the immuneACCESS table, restricted to in-frame sequences. Some clones are absent from its copies; in checked studies, under half trace to an unresolved V gene, and the reason for the others is unknown. The sample profile shows roughly 320,000 clones; around 89% of them were found once. Clones ranked in the top ten supply 6.3% of the sample. Sequencing was carried out using peripheral blood. The receptors derive from a woman aged 45-59 years with COVID-19, enrolled during active disease.

This clone was counted once. The V call is TRBV30, the J call TRBJ1-2; 7 bases map to TRBD1. Germline values: CDR1 GTSNPN, CDR2 SVGIG (reference sequence). The CDR3 runs to 13 residues. V shed 4 bases, J shed 6 bases, and the junction held 8 bases outside the gene matches. CDR3 nucleotides: TGTGCCTGGAAACAGGGGAACGTTGATGGCTACACCTTC. Translating gives CAWKQGNVDGYTF.

The J gene is TRBJ2-7, the V gene TRBV7-9; 8 bases line up with TRBD1. CDR1 is SEHNR, CDR2 FQNEAQ, per germline (reference sequence). CDR3 length equals 13 residues. Losses at the gene ends were 4 bases for V and 5 bases for J; bases not matched to a gene: 4. In nucleotides, the CDR3 is TGTGCCAGCAGCTCTCAGGGGGCGAACGAGCAGTACTTC. Its protein product is CASSSQGANEQYF.

The chain joins TRBV7-9 to TRBJ2-1; 11 nucleotides match TRBD2. V lost 3 bases, J lost 0 bases, and 1 base stayed unmatched. This CDR3 is 16 amino acids long. Per the germline V gene, CDR1 is SEHNR and CDR2 is FQNEAQ (reference sequence). The CDR3 loop reads CASSLGTSGSYNEQFF. The CDR3 DNA reads TGTGCCAGCAGCTTGGGGACTAGCGGCTCCTACAATGAGCAGTTCTTC.

V gene TRBV5-1 combines with J gene TRBJ2-3, with 7 bases that match TRBD2. The CDR3 spans 15 residues. Germline assignment: CDR1 SGHRS and CDR2 YFSETQ. Trimming removed 0 bases from V and 5 bases from J; junction bases left unmatched: 6. Written as DNA, the CDR3 is TGCGCCAGCAGCTTGGGTCCGGCTAGCGGAGATACGCAGTATTTT. It encodes CASSLGPASGDTQYF.

This clone appeared once. In DNA form, the CDR3 reads TGCGCCAGCAGTGCGGGGACTAGCGGGACCTACGAGCAGTACTTC. It specifies CASSAGTSGTYEQYF. The chain is built from TRBV10-2 and TRBJ2-7; 13 nucleotides line up with TRBD2. The CDR3 is 15 residues long. Germline trimming cut 4 bases from V and 2 bases from J; bases unmatched to any gene: 2. Germline V CDR1 and CDR2: WSHSY, SAAADI.

The chain employs TRBV7-9 and TRBJ2-3; 8 positions agree with TRBD1. Germline V gene data show CDR1 as SEHNR and CDR2 as FQNEAQ (reference sequence). The CDR3 loop spans 15 amino acids. With 8 bases clipped from V and 4 bases from J, the junction kept 11 bases outside the gene matches. For the CDR3, the DNA is TGTGCCAGCGCCGGGAGCAGGGGGCATTCAGATACGCAGTATTTT. It is translated as CASAGSRGHSDTQYF.

The chain joins TRBV4-1 to TRBJ1-1; 10 nucleotides align to TRBD1. Unmatched junction bases numbered 4, after V lost 2 bases and J lost 4 bases. The CDR3 totals 15 residues. Germline V gene sequence: CDR1 MGHRA, CDR2 YSYEKL. As DNA, the CDR3 is TGCGCCAGCAGCCAAAGACAGGGGGCACCCACTGAAGCTTTCTTT. Protein product: CASSQRQGAPTEAFF.

Here the CDR3 reads CASSLGPSYEQYF. As DNA, the CDR3 is TGTGCCAGCAGCCTAGGGCCCTCCTACGAGCAGTACTTC. The chain has TRBV7-6 and TRBJ2-7; D call uncertain. Germline CDR1 reads SGHVS; CDR2 reads FNYEAQ. This CDR3 has 13 residues. Trimming cost V 5 bases and J 0 bases, with 8 bases left between them.

J is TRBJ2-2 and V is TRBV6-2 or TRBV6-3; 16 nucleotides match TRBD2. V trimming: 6 bases; J trimming: 6 bases; junction bases outside the gene matches: 13. Germline V gives CDR1 MNHEY, CDR2 SVGEGT. The CDR3 is 19 residues long. DNA of the CDR3: TGTGCCAGCAGCCCTGGGGGACTAGCGGGAGGGCCAGGGTCCGGGGAGCTGTTTTTT. It specifies CASSPGGLAGGPGSGELFF.

The table lists this clone with a count of one. The chain carries TRBV24-1 and TRBJ2-3; D gene uncertain. Germline V CDR1 and CDR2: KGHDR, SFDVKD. The CDR3 runs to 12 residues. The V and J ends lost 6 bases and 0 bases respectively, with 3 bases between them. The DNA for the CDR3 is TGTGCCACCAGTCGGAGCACAGATACGCAGTATTTT. Translating it yields CATSRSTDTQYF.

This chain links TRBV7-9 with TRBJ1-4; TRBD1 matches at 9 bases. Germline V gene sequence: CDR1 SEHNR, CDR2 FQNEAQ (reference sequence). The CDR3 runs 15 residues. The V gene end was trimmed by 1 base and the J gene end by 7 bases; junction bases not matched to a gene: 4. The chain's CDR3 is CASSLGGTGSEKLFF. CDR3 bases: TGTGCCAGCAGCTTAGGTGGGACAGGGAGTGAAAAACTGTTTTTT. Using reference TRBV7-9 and TRBJ1-4 for the parts outside the CDR3, the full variable domain is DTGVSQNPRHKITKRGQNVTFRCDPISEHNRLYWYRQTLGQGPEFLTYFQNEAQLEKSRLLSDRFSAERPKGSFSTLEIQRTEQGDSAMYLCASSLGGTGSEKLFFGSGTQLSVL.

DNA of the CDR3: TGTGCCAGCAGTTTGAGGGGACAGCCGACCTACGAGCAGTACTTC. Protein sequence: CASSLRGQPTYEQYF. V and J are TRBV27 and TRBJ2-7; 7 positions agree with TRBD1. CDR3 length: 15 amino acids. Germline V lookup: CDR1 MNHEY, CDR2 SMNVEV (reference sequence). V dropped 3 bases and J dropped 2; count of bases not matched to a gene: 7.

The genes are TRBV9 and TRBJ2-7; TRBD2 matches at 11 bases. CDR3 length: 16 residues. V lost 0 bases, J lost 6 bases, and 8 bases stayed unmatched. The germline V gene has CDR1 SGDLS and CDR2 YYNGEE. The CDR3 DNA sequence: TGTGCCAGCAGCGTAGCTGGTAGCGGGAGGGGTAGCGAGCAGTACTTC. It translates to CASSVAGSGRGSEQYF.

This chain uses TRBV10-1 with TRBJ2-3; tentative D call: TRBD2 (6 bases). Trimming stripped 2 bases from V and 4 bases from J, with 10 bases between. Per germline, CDR1 WNHNN and CDR2 SYGVQD (reference sequence). The CDR3 has 14 amino acids. The CDR3 DNA sequence: TGCGCCAGCAGTGAGGGGACTTTAGCAGATACGCAGTATTTT. This codes for CASSEGTLADTQYF.

This clone appeared a few times. The rearrangement uses TRBV3-1 (or the pseudogene TRBV3-2) and TRBJ2-1; 14 bases map to TRBD2. Trimming removed 0 bases from V and 6 bases from J; junction bases left unmatched: 13. The germline V gene encodes CDR1 LGHDT and CDR2 YNNKEL (reference sequence). The CDR3 length is 20 residues. CDR3 protein: CASSQDGFGTSGRIGNEQFF. The DNA of the CDR3 is TGTGCCAGCAGCCAAGATGGGTTTGGGACTAGCGGGAGAATTGGCAATGAGCAGTTCTTC.

This chain joins TRBV3-1 (or the pseudogene TRBV3-2) and TRBJ1-6, with 9 positions matching TRBD1. The CDR3 has 15 residues. Germline loops: CDR1 LGHDT, CDR2 YNNKEL (reference sequence). J lost 9 bases, V lost 4 bases, and 7 bases had no gene match. For the CDR3, the DNA is TGTGCCAGCAGCCGTGCGGGACAGGGCCGTTCACCCCTCCACTTT. Protein product: CASSRAGQGRSPLHF.

The genes are TRBV14 and TRBJ2-2; D remains ambiguous. CDR3 length equals 13 residues. The V and J ends lost 4 bases and 4 bases respectively, with 7 bases between them. The germline V gene encodes CDR1 SGHDN and CDR2 FVKESK. CDR3 sequence reads: CASSRTGTGELFF. In DNA form, the CDR3 reads TGTGCCAGCAGCCGAACGGGCACCGGGGAGCTGTTTTTT.

The gene calls are TRBV3-1 (or the pseudogene TRBV3-2) and TRBJ2-1; TRBD2 matches 12 bases. The trim removed 6 bases at V and 0 bases at J, leaving 3 bases unmatched. Per germline, CDR1 LGHDT and CDR2 YNNKEL (reference sequence). The CDR3 runs to 16 residues. CDR3 DNA: TGTGCCAGCAGTCGGACTAGCGGGAACTCCTACAATGAGCAGTTCTTC. Its translation is CASSRTSGNSYNEQFF.

The CDR3 region has the DNA TGTGCCAGCAGTGCAGTTAGCATCTCGAACACCGGGGAGCTGTTTTTT. Translating gives CASSAVSISNTGELFF. V usage is TRBV9 and J usage is TRBJ2-2; D is uncertain. The CDR3 is 16 residues long. From germline, CDR1 is SGDLS and CDR2 YYNGEE. Trimming stripped 5 bases from V and 0 bases from J, with 14 bases between.

CDR3 protein: CSVEAQRGDRDWYF. The CDR3 DNA reads TGCAGCGTTGAGGCCCAGAGGGGGGACAGGGATTGGTATTTT. The rearrangement joins TRBV29-1 to TRBJ2-3; 9 bases line up with TRBD1. The junction had 15 bases not matched to a gene; V was cut back by 3 bases and J by 14 bases. The CDR3 has 14 residues. Germline V CDR1 and CDR2: SQVTM, ANQGSEA.

The chain has TRBV2 and TRBJ2-7; 13 nucleotides line up with TRBD2. Germline lookup yields CDR1 SNHLY and CDR2 FYNNEI. This CDR3 has 14 amino acids. The ends lost 7 bases at V and 4 bases at J; junction bases unmatched: 4. In DNA form, the CDR3 reads TGTGCCAGCAAGGGACTAGCGGGACGATACGAGCAGTACTTC. Protein: CASKGLAGRYEQYF.